The 7 T cell receptor beta chains below all came from one sample that was sequenced in a study of T cells in Graves' hyperthyroidism and ophthalmopathy. Amplified regions were TCR beta CDR3 sequences from RNA transcripts. HTBI primers were used for first-round RT-PCR of the TCR CDR3. TCRdb re-called the multiplex PCR reads with MiXCR, one entry per CDR3 protein. Here the sample spans hundreds of thousands of distinct CDR3 sequences, about 45% being singletons. Sequencing was carried out using peripheral blood or thyroid tissue (not recorded which). The receptors stem from an adult man with Graves' disease, either hyperthyroidism or ophthalmopathy (not recorded which).

The rearrangement joins TRBV2 to TRBJ1-4, with D possibly matching TRBD1 (5 bases). Germline values: CDR1 SNHLY, CDR2 FYNNEI. The CDR3 runs to 12 residues. The ends were cut back, 4 bases at V and 8 bases at J, with 8 bases in the middle. The CDR3 loop is CASSGWGEKLFF. The CDR3 coding sequence is TGTGCCAGCAGTGGGTGGGGGGAAAAACTGTTTTTT. The entire variable domain, with the rest obtained from reference TRBV2 and TRBJ1-4, is as follows: EPEVTQTPSHQVTQMGQEVILRCVPISNHLYFYWYRQILGQKVEFLVSFYNNEISEKSEIFDDQFSVERPDGSNFTLKIRSTKLEDSAMYFCASSGWGEKLFFGSGTQLSVL.

This clonotype was found many times. V is TRBV29-1 and J is TRBJ1-2; no firm D call. The CDR3 sequence is 13 residues long. CDR1 and CDR2 from the germline V gene are SQVTM and ANQGSEA. The V gene lost 3 bases and the J gene lost 3 bases, with 11 bases spanning the gap. The CDR3 loop reads CSVEGSPDYGYTF. The DNA for the CDR3 is TGCAGCGTTGAGGGCAGTCCCGACTATGGCTACACCTTC.

The CDR3 is CASSPEGQGSSGYTF. For the CDR3, the DNA is TGTGCCAGCAGTCCGGAAGGACAGGGTAGTAGCGGCTACACCTTC. This rearrangement joins TRBV9 to TRBJ1-2, with 8 bases that match TRBD1. Germline assignment: CDR1 SGDLS and CDR2 YYNGEE. This CDR3 is 15 amino acids long. The V and J ends lost 5 bases and 8 bases, in that order; junction bases with no gene match: 14. Based on the CDR3 plus reference TRBV9 and TRBJ1-2, the full variable domain is DSGVTQTPKHLITATGQRVTLRCSPRSGDLSVYWYQQSLDQGLQFLIQYYNGEERAKGNILERFSAQQFPDLHSELNLSSLELGDSALYFCASSPEGQGSSGYTFGSGTRLTVV.

The V call is TRBV29-1, the J call TRBJ1-2, with a possible D match to TRBD1 (5 bases). V lost 6 bases and J 13 bases, leaving 18 bases between the germline ends. The germline V gene encodes CDR1 SQVTM and CDR2 ANQGSEA. This CDR3 spans 11 amino acids. The CDR3: CSVRDVTPSTF. CDR3 in DNA: TGCAGCGTACGGGACGTAACCCCGTCCACCTTC.

V gene TRBV11-3 combines with J gene TRBJ2-6; D possibly corresponds to TRBD2 (5 bases). The CDR3 contains 14 residues. Trimming pared 5 bases from V and 4 bases from J, leaving 9 bases between. Germline CDR1 and CDR2: SGHNT and YENEEA. In DNA form, the CDR3 reads TGTGCCAGCAGCGGACTGACAGGGGCCAACGTCCTGACTTTC. Translation: CASSGLTGANVLTF.

This chain's CDR3 is CASSYHRTYEQYF. The CDR3 bases are TGTGCCAGCAGTTACCACAGAACCTACGAGCAGTACTTC. The V call is TRBV6-5, the J call TRBJ2-7; D gene unclear. Per germline, CDR1 MNHEY and CDR2 SVGAGI. The CDR3 length is 13 residues. V dropped 2 bases and J dropped 2 bases, with 7 bases sitting between them.

This clonotype was counted at least ten times. The V call is TRBV7-8, the J call TRBJ1-2; 7 positions agree with TRBD1. The germline gives CDR1 SGHVS, CDR2 FQNEAQ. The CDR3 spans 13 residues. V shed 3 bases and J 5 bases; nucleotides not matched to a gene: 3. The CDR3 coding sequence is TGTGCCAGCAGCTTGGGACAGCGTTATGGCTACACCTTC. Translation: CASSLGQRYGYTF.